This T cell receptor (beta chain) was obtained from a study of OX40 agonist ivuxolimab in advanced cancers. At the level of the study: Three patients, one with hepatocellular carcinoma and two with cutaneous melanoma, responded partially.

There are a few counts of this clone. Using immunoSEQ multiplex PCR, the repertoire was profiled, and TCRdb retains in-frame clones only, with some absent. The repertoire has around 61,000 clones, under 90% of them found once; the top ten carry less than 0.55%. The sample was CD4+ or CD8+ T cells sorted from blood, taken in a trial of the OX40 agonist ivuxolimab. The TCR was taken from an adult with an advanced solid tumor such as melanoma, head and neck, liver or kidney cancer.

The CDR3 sequence is CASSYAVEAFF. The CDR3 DNA follows: TGTGCCAGCAGTTACGCGGTTGAAGCTTTCTTT. The V and J genes are TRBV6-1 and TRBJ1-1; D ambiguous. The CDR3 length is 11 residues. Germline V gives CDR1 MNHNS, CDR2 SASEGT. V was cut by 5 bases and J by 7 bases, with 8 bases left in between.